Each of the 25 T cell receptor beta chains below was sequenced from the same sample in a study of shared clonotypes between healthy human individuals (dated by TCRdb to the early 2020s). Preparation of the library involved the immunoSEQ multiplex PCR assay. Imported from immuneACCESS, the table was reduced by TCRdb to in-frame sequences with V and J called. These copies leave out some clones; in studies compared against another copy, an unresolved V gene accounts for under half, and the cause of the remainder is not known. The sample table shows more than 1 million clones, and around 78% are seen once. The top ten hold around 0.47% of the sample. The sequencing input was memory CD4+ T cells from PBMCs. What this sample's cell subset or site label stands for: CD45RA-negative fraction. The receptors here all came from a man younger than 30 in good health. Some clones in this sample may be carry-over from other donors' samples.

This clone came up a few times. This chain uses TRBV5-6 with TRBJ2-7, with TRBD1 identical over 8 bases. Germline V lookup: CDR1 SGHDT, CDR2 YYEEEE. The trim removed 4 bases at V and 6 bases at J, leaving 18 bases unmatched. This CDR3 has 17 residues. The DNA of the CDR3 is TGTGCCAGCAGCCGAATTGGACAGGGCCTTTCGGGTGGCGAGCAGTACTTC. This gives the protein CASSRIGQGLSGGEQYF.

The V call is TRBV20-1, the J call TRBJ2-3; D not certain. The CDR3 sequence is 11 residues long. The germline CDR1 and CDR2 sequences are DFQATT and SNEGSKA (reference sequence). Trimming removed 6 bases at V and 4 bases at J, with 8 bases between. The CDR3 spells CSAGYADTQYF. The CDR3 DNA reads TGCAGTGCAGGGTACGCAGATACGCAGTATTTT.

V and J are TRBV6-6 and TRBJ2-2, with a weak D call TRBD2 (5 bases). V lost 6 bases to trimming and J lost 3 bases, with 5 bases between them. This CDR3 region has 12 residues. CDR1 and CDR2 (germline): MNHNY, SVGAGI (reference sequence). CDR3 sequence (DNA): TGTGCCAGCAGGGACTACACCGGGGAGCTGTTTTTT. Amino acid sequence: CASRDYTGELFF.

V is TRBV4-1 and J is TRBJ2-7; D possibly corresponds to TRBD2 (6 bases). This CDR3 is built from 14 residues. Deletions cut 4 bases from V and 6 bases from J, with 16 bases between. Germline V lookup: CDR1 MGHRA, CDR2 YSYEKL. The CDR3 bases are TGCGCCAGCAGCCCCCCAGGGAGGCTGAGCGAGCAGTACTTC. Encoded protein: CASSPPGRLSEQYF.

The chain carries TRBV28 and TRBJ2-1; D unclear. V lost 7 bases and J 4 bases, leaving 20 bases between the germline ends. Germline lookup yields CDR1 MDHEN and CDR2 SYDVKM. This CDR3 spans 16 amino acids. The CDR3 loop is CASNPASAGGYNEQFF. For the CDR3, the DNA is TGTGCCAGCAACCCCGCCTCAGCCGGCGGTTACAATGAGCAGTTCTTC.

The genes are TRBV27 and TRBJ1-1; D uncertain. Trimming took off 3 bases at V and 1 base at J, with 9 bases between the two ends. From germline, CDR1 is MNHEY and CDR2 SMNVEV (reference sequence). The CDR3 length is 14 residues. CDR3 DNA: TGTGCCAGCAGTTTGTGGGGATCGAACACTGAAGCTTTCTTT. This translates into CASSLWGSNTEAFF.

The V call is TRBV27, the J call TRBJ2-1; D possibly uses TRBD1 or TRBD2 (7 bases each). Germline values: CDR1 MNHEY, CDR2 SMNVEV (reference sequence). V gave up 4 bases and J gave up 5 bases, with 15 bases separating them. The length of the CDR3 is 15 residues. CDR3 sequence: CASSSPGRGHNEQFF. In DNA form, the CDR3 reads TGTGCCAGCAGTTCCCCGGGGAGGGGGCACAATGAGCAGTTCTTC.

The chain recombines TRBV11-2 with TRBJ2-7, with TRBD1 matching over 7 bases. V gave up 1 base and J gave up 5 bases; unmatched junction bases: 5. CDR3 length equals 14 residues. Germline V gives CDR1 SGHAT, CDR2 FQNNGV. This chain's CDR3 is CASSLVRGRNEQYF. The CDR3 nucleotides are TGTGCCAGCAGCTTAGTTAGGGGGCGCAACGAGCAGTACTTC.

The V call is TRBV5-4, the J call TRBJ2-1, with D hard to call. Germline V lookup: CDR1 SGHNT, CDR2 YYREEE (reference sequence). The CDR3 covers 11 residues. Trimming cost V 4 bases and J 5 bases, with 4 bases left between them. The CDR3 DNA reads TGTGCCAGCAGCATCAACAATGAGCAGTTCTTC. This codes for CASSINNEQFF. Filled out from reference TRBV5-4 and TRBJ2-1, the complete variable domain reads ETGVTQSPTHLIKTRGQQVTLRCSSQSGHNTVSWYQQALGQGPQFIFQYYREEENGRGNFPPRFSGLQFPNYSSELNVNALELDDSALYLCASSINNEQFFGPGTRLTVL.

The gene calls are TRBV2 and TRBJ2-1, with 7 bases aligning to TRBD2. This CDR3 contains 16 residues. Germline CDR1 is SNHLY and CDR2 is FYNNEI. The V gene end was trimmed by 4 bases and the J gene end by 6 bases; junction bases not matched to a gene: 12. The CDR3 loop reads CASSVRVAGPRNEQFF. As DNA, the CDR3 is TGTGCCAGCAGTGTTCGGGTAGCGGGCCCTCGCAATGAGCAGTTCTTC.

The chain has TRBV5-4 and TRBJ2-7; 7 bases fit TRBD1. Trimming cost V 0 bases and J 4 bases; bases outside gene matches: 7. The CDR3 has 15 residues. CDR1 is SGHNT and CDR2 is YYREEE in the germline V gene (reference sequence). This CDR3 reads CASSLAATGSYEQYF. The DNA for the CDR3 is TGTGCCAGCAGCTTGGCCGCGACAGGGAGTTACGAGCAGTACTTC.

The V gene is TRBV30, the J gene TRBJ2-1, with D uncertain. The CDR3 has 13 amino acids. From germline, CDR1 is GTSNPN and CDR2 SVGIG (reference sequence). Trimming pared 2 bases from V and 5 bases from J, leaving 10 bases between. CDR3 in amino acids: CAWSIGWDNEQFF. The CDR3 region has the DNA TGTGCCTGGAGTATTGGGTGGGACAATGAGCAGTTCTTC.

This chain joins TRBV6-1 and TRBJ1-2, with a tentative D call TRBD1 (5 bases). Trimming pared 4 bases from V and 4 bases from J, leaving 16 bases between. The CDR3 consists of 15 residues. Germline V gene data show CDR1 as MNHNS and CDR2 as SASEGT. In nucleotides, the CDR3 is TGTGCCAGCAGTGTAGGCGCAGGGATTAGCTATGGCTACACCTTC. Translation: CASSVGAGISYGYTF.

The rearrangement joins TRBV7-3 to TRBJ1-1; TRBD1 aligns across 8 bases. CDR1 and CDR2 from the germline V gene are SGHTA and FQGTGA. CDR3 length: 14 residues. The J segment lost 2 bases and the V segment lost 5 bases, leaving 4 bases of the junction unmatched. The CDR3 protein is CASSPDRANTEAFF. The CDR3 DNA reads TGTGCCAGCAGCCCGGACAGGGCAAACACTGAAGCTTTCTTT.

The CDR3, as DNA: TGTGCCAGCAGTTACCAATCGCTACCCTACGAGCAGTACTTC. It codes for CASSYQSLPYEQYF. The chain employs TRBV6-6 and TRBJ2-7; no clear D gene. Germline V lookup: CDR1 MNHNY, CDR2 SVGAGI (reference sequence). The CDR3 has 14 residues. Trimming shortened V by 2 bases and J by 2 bases, and 10 bases separated the two germline ends.

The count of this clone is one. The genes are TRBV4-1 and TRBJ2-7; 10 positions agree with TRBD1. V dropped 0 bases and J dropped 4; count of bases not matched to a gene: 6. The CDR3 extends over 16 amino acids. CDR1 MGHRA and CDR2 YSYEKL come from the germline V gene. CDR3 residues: CASSQDGTGVAYEQYF. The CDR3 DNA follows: TGCGCCAGCAGCCAAGACGGGACAGGGGTTGCGTACGAGCAGTACTTC.

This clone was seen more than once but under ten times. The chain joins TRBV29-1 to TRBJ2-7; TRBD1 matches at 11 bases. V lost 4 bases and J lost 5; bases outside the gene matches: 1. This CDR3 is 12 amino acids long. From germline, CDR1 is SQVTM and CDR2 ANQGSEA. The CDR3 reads CSVGGQGDEQYF. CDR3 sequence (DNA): TGCAGCGTTGGGGGACAGGGGGACGAGCAGTACTTC.

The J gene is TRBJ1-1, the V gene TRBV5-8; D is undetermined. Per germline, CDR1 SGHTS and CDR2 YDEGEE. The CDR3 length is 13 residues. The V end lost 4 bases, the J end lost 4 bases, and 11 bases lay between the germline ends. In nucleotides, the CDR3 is TGTGCCAGCAGCCCCACAGTTCTCACTGAAGCTTTCTTT. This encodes CASSPTVLTEAFF.

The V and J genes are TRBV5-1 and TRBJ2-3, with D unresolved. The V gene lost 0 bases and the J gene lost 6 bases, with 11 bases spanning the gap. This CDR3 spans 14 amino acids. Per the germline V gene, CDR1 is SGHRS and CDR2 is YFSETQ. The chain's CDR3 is CASSLGSPSDTQYF. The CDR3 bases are TGCGCCAGCAGCTTGGGCTCCCCATCGGATACGCAGTATTTT.

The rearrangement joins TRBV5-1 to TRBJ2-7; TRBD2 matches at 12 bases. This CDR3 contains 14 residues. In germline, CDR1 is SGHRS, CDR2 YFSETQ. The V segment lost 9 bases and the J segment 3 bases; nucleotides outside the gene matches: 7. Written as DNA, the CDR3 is TGCGCCACCGCCCCGACTAGCGGGAGCTACGAGCAGTACTTC. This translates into CATAPTSGSYEQYF.

CDR3 in amino acids: CASSLRAGQQETQYF. The DNA for the CDR3 is TGCGCCAGCAGCTTGAGAGCAGGTCAGCAAGAGACCCAGTACTTC. This chain uses TRBV5-1 with TRBJ2-5; D gene ambiguous. V lost 1 base and J lost 2, with 12 bases in between. The CDR3 length is 15 residues. CDR1 is SGHRS, CDR2 YFSETQ, per germline.

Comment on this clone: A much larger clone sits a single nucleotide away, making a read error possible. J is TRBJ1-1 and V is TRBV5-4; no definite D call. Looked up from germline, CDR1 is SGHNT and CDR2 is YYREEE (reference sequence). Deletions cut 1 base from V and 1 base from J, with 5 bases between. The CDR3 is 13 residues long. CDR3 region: CASSLSKNTEAFF. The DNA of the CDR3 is TGTGCCAGCAGCTTGAGCAAGAACACTGAAGCTTTCTTT.

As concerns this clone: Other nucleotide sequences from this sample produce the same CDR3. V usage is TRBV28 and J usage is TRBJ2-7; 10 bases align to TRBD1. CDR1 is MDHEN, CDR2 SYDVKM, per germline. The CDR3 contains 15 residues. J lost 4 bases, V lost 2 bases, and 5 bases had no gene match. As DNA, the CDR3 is TGTGCCAGCAGTTTAGTAGGACAGGGGGGATACGAGCAGTACTTC. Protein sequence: CASSLVGQGGYEQYF.

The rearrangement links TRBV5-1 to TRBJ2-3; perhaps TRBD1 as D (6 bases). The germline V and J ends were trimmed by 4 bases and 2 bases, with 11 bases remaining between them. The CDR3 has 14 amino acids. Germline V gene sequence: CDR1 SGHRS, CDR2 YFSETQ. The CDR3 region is CASSVSGATDTQYF. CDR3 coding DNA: TGCGCCAGCAGCGTTTCAGGGGCCACAGATACGCAGTATTTT.

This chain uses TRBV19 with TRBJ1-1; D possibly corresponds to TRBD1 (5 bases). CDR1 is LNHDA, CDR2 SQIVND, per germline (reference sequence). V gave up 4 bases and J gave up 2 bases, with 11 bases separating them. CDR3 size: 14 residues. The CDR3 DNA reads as TGTGCCAGTAGTAGAAGGGGCTTAAACACTGAAGCTTTCTTT. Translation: CASSRRGLNTEAFF.